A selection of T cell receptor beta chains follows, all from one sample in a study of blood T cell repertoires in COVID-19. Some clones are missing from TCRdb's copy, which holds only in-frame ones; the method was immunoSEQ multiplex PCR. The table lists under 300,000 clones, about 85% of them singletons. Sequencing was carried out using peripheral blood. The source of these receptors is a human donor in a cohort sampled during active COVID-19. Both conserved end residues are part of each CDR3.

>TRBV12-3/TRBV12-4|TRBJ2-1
CASSLATSNEQFF
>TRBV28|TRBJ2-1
CASSLSPGLAGPYDEQFF
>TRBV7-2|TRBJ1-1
CASSPQAGRNTEAFF
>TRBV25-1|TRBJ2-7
CASSGWDSLSYEQYF
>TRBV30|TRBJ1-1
CAWSRRRGAFF
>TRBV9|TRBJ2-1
CASSSIAGAIYNEQFF
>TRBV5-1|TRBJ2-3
CASSLEATDTQYF
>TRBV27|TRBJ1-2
CASRRDRDGGYTF
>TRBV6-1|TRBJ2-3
CASSELGGTDTQYF
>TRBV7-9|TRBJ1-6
CASSLSQGDNSPLHF
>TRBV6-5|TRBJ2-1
CASRGDSPPHNEQFF
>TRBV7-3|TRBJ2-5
CASSPQGALLQETQYF
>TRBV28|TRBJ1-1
CASSPGTGWTEAFF
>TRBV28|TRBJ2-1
CASSFGGAYNEQFF
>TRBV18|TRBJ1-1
CASSPTGSVDTEAFF
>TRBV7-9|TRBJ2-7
CASSLSSEQYF
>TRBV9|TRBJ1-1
CASSPPGGPTLAVDFF
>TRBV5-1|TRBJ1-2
CASSLRAYPGVGGYTF
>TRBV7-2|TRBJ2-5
CASSLTGSKETQYF
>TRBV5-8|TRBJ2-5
CASSLERGRRQETQYF
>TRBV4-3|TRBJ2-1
CASSQDSGTKQFF
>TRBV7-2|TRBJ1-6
CASSTQQNSPLHF
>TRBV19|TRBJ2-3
CASGAGDTQYF
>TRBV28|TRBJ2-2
CASSSPIVGQGTGELFF
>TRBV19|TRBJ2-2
CASSTGRAVGELFF
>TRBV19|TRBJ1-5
CASSTDRAENQPQHF
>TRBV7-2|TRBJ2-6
CASSLGQGRANVLTF
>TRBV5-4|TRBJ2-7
CASSLSGNYEQYF
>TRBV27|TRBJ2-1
CASGSSYNEQFF
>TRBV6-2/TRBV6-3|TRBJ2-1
CASSTTSGSYNEQFF
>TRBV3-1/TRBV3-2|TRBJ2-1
CASSQEGGLAGVNEQFF
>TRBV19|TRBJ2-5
CASSIDYWGGTQYF
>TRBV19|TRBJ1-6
CASREGQGIRSSPLHF
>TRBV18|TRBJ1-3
CASSSGTGGTGNTIYF
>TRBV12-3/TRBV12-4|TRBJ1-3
CASSEGGPGYF
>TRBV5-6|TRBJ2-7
CASSWGRGINEQYF
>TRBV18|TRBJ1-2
CASSHPRDYGYTF
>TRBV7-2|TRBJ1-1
CASSLAQKWGYTEAFF
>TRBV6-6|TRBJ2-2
CASSYPPGQGSGELFF
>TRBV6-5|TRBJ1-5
CASARNGNQPQHF
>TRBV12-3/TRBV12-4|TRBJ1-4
CASSLEGEKLFF